The 23 T cell receptor beta chains below were found in one sample sequenced in a study of blood T cell repertoires in COVID-19. The method was immunoSEQ multiplex PCR; TCRdb's version includes in-frame clones alone and lacks a portion of them. The table lists under 300,000 clones, nearly 90% of them singletons, with roughly 1.9% in the top ten. Sequenced sample: PBMCs or T cells enriched from blood (not recorded which). Source of these receptors: a woman aged 55-69 years who had recovered from COVID-19.

V usage is TRBV18 and J usage is TRBJ1-2; no clear D gene. Deletions cut 3 bases from V and 8 bases from J, with 13 bases between. Per germline, CDR1 KGHSH and CDR2 LQKENI. CDR3 size: 13 residues. The CDR3 DNA sequence: TGTGCCAGCTCACCTAGTCTCAATCGGGGCTACACCTTC. It codes for CASSPSLNRGYTF.

Here the CDR3 DNA reads TGCGCCAGCAGCCAAGAAACTTTTCCCTCTGGGGCCAACGTCCTGACTTTC. Its protein is CASSQETFPSGANVLTF. This chain joins TRBV4-1 and TRBJ2-6; D unresolved. The CDR3 extends over 17 amino acids. Trimming removed 0 bases at V and 0 bases at J, with 9 bases between. Germline CDR1 and CDR2: MGHRA and YSYEKL.

The J gene is TRBJ2-5, the V gene TRBV2; TRBD1 matches at 7 bases. CDR1 and CDR2 (germline): SNHLY, FYNNEI. V was clipped by 3 bases and J by 2 bases; unmatched bases: 3. CDR3 length: 14 residues. The CDR3 region is CASSDGTEQETQYF. For the CDR3, the DNA is TGTGCCAGCAGTGATGGGACAGAACAAGAGACCCAGTACTTC.

V usage is TRBV24-1 and J usage is TRBJ1-1, with a possible D match to TRBD1 (5 bases). V gave up 7 bases and J gave up 5 bases, with 13 bases separating them. Germline V gives CDR1 KGHDR, CDR2 SFDVKD. The CDR3 has 13 amino acids. This CDR3 reads CATRGGGGTEAFF. The CDR3 DNA sequence: TGTGCCACCAGGGGGGGAGGTGGAACTGAAGCTTTCTTT.

The rearrangement uses TRBV6-5 and TRBJ1-4, with a tentative D call TRBD1 (6 bases). In germline, CDR1 is MNHEY, CDR2 SVGAGI. Trimming cost V 7 bases and J 8 bases, with 17 bases left between them. The CDR3 length is 14 residues. The CDR3: CASTADRRGEKLFF. The CDR3 bases are TGTGCCAGCACCGCAGACAGGCGAGGAGAAAAACTGTTTTTT.

This clone was observed a single time. V and J are TRBV6-5 and TRBJ1-2; weak D call: TRBD1 (6 bases). This CDR3 contains 14 residues. V shed 4 bases and J shed 6 bases, with 15 bases lying between them. Per germline, CDR1 MNHEY and CDR2 SVGAGI. DNA for the CDR3: TGTGCCAGCAGTTCCTCGAGGGGGAAGAATGGCTACACCTTC. Protein sequence: CASSSSRGKNGYTF.

The rearrangement links TRBV9 to TRBJ1-2; 7 bases match TRBD1. With 3 bases clipped from V and 5 bases from J, the junction kept 16 bases outside the gene matches. Germline values: CDR1 SGDLS, CDR2 YYNGEE. This CDR3 has 17 amino acids. The CDR3 spells CASSAQHRGTVGYGYTF. The CDR3 DNA reads as TGTGCCAGCAGCGCCCAACACCGGGGGACAGTGGGATATGGCTACACCTTC.

The rearrangement links TRBV5-1 to TRBJ2-2, with a tentative D call TRBD1 (6 bases). Trimming removed 3 bases from V and 6 bases from J, with 21 bases in between. Germline CDR1 and CDR2: SGHRS and YFSETQ. The CDR3 spans 17 residues. This CDR3 reads CASSYSQGSFVAGELFF. CDR3 in DNA: TGCGCCAGCAGCTATAGCCAGGGGTCGTTTGTCGCCGGGGAGCTGTTTTTT.

V is TRBV7-2 and J is TRBJ1-5; D unclear. CDR1 SGHTA and CDR2 FQGNSA come from the germline V gene. CDR3 length: 13 amino acids. The V end lost 5 bases, the J end lost 4 bases, and 9 bases lay between the germline ends. The CDR3 bases are TGTGCCAGCAGCCACGGAGTTAATCAGCCCCAGCATTTT. Amino acids: CASSHGVNQPQHF.

In its sample, this clone was seen a few times. The rearrangement joins TRBV6-5 to TRBJ1-2; no firm D call. CDR1 is MNHEY and CDR2 is SVGAGI in the germline V gene. V gave up 8 bases and J gave up 2 bases, with 6 bases separating them. The CDR3 contains 11 residues. The CDR3 nucleotides read TGTGCCAGCGGCCCAAACTATGGCTACACCTTC. Translated: CASGPNYGYTF.

In its sample, this clone was seen a few times. V and J are TRBV9 and TRBJ2-1; 9 bases are a match to TRBD1. V was pared by 4 bases and J by 9 bases, with 17 bases of the junction left unmatched. The CDR3 has 17 residues. CDR1 and CDR2 (germline): SGDLS, YYNGEE. CDR3 bases: TGTGCCAGCAGCCCAGCTCCTTGGGACAGGGAAAAGATTGAGCAGTTCTTC. Residues: CASSPAPWDREKIEQFF.

This chain connects TRBV5-1 to TRBJ2-3; a weak D match, TRBD2 (6 bases). The CDR3 runs to 12 residues. Germline CDR1 reads SGHRS; CDR2 reads YFSETQ. Trimming removed 7 bases at V and 1 base at J, with 7 bases between. The CDR3 nucleotides are TGCGCCAGCGGGGAGGGCACAGATACGCAGTATTTT. Protein: CASGEGTDTQYF.

Details on this clone: This specimen includes other DNA sequences encoding the same CDR3. The chain combines TRBV28 with TRBJ1-1; D unresolved. The CDR3 extends over 12 amino acids. Germline loops: CDR1 MDHEN, CDR2 SYDVKM. The V end lost 4 bases, the J end lost 1 base, and 4 bases lay between the germline ends. CDR3: CASSSGNTEAFF. The CDR3 DNA follows: TGTGCCAGCAGTTCCGGGAACACTGAAGCTTTCTTT.

The chain links TRBV7-6 to TRBJ2-5; D remains ambiguous. Looked up from germline, CDR1 is SGHVS and CDR2 is FNYEAQ. The CDR3 has 15 residues. The germline V and J ends were trimmed by 1 base and 1 base, with 10 bases remaining between them. CDR3 in amino acids: CASSLGVSLQETQYF. The DNA of the CDR3 is TGTGCCAGCAGCTTAGGTGTCAGTCTCCAAGAGACCCAGTACTTC.

The chain links TRBV5-3 to TRBJ1-2, with D uncertain. TRBV5-3 is given ORF status, its function remaining uncertain. This CDR3 comprises 14 residues. V lost 0 bases, J lost 1 base, and 7 bases lay in between. CDR3 amino acids: CARSLGGFNYGYTF. In DNA form, the CDR3 reads TGTGCCAGAAGCTTGGGCGGATTTAACTATGGCTACACCTTC.

The rearrangement uses TRBV29-1 and TRBJ2-4; D is possibly TRBD2 (6 bases). Trimming stripped 4 bases from V and 3 bases from J, with 13 bases between. CDR3 size: 14 residues. Germline CDR1 reads SQVTM; CDR2 reads ANQGSEA. DNA for the CDR3: TGCAGCGTTGGCGTGGGGCGGGGCAAAAACATTCAGTACTTC. It codes for CSVGVGRGKNIQYF.

The chain combines TRBV23-1 with TRBJ2-7; 9 nucleotides align to TRBD2. TRBV23-1 is known as an ORF, though its function is uncertain. V was clipped by 4 bases and J by 1 base; unmatched bases: 17. CDR3 length: 19 amino acids. Written as DNA, the CDR3 is TGCGCCAGCAGTCGAGGGCCGTCCTTAGCGGGAGAGACGTCCTACGAGCAGTACTTC. It encodes CASSRGPSLAGETSYEQYF.

The chain joins TRBV11-3 to TRBJ2-7; 13 bases are a match to TRBD2. J was trimmed by 5 bases and V by 5 bases; bases with no gene match: 15. CDR3 length: 18 amino acids. In germline, CDR1 is SGHNT, CDR2 YENEEA. The CDR3 is CASSPRGLAGENPNEQYF. CDR3 sequence (DNA): TGTGCCAGCAGCCCGAGAGGACTAGCGGGAGAAAATCCCAACGAGCAGTACTTC.

This clone was counted between two and nine times. The chain is built from TRBV3-1 (or the pseudogene TRBV3-2) and TRBJ1-3; D perhaps matches TRBD1 (6 bases). This CDR3 spans 14 amino acids. Germline values: CDR1 LGHDT, CDR2 YNNKEL (reference sequence). Trimming removed 2 bases from V and 7 bases from J, with 12 bases in between. The CDR3 here is CASSQNNRANTIYF. CDR3 nucleotide sequence: TGTGCCAGCAGCCAAAACAACAGGGCCAACACCATATATTTT.

Only a few counts were recorded for this clone. This chain joins TRBV19 and TRBJ2-7; 7 bases map to TRBD2. CDR1 is LNHDA, CDR2 SQIVND, per germline (reference sequence). There are 14 residues in the CDR3. After removal of 10 bases from V and 3 bases from J, the junction contained 12 bases not matched to a gene. CDR3 in amino acids: CATSPTGGIYEQYF. Written as DNA, the CDR3 is TGTGCCACCTCCCCAACGGGGGGTATCTACGAGCAGTACTTC. The variable domain in full, completed from reference TRBV19 and TRBJ2-7, reads DGGITQSPKYLFRKEGQNVTLSCEQNLNHDAMYWYRQDPGQGLRLIYYSQIVNDFQKGDIAEGYSVSREKKESFPLTVTSAQKNPTAFYLCATSPTGGIYEQYFGPGTRLTVT.

The CDR3 region is CASSRGKQTYEQYF. CDR3 nucleotide sequence: TGTGCCAGCAGCCGGGGAAAGCAGACCTACGAGCAGTACTTC. V and J are TRBV19 and TRBJ2-7; possibly TRBD2 for D (5 bases). The CDR3 is 14 amino acids. The ends were cut back, 9 bases at V and 2 bases at J, with 17 bases in the middle. The V gene's germline CDR1 is LNHDA and CDR2 SQIVND (reference sequence).

The genes are TRBV28 and TRBJ2-2; perhaps TRBD1 as D (5 bases). Trimming pared 3 bases from V and 5 bases from J, leaving 10 bases between. The CDR3 length is 14 residues. Germline V gives CDR1 MDHEN, CDR2 SYDVKM. CDR3 sequence reads: CASSLVTETGELFF. For the CDR3, the DNA is TGTGCCAGCAGTTTGGTGACAGAAACCGGGGAGCTGTTTTTT. The full variable domain, its missing parts supplied by reference TRBV28 and TRBJ2-2, is DVKVTQSSRYLVKRTGEKVFLECVQDMDHENMFWYRQDPGLGLRLIYFSYDVKMKEKGDIPEGYSVSREKKERFSLILESASTNQTSMYLCASSLVTETGELFFGEGSRLTVL.

The table lists this clone with a count of one. V usage is TRBV18 and J usage is TRBJ2-1, with 8 bases aligning to TRBD2. V shed 3 bases, J shed 7 bases, and the junction held 11 bases outside the gene matches. The CDR3 spans 16 residues. Per germline, CDR1 KGHSH and CDR2 LQKENI. CDR3 DNA: TGTGCCAGCTCACCCCGCAGCGGGACTAGTCGAAATGAGCAGTTCTTC. Its protein is CASSPRSGTSRNEQFF.